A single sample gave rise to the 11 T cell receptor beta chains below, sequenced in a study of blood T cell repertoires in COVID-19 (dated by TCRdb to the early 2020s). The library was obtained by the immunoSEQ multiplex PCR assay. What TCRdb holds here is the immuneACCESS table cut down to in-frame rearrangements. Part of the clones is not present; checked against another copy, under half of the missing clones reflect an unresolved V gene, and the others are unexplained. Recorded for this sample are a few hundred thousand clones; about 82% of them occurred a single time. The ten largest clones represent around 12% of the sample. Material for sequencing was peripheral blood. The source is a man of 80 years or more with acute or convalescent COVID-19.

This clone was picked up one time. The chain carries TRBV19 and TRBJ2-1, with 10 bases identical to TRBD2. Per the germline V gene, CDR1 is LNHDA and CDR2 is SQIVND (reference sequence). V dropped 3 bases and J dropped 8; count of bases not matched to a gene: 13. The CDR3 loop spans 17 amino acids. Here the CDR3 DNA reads TGTGCCAGTAGTATGGGTGGTAGCGGGGGGATTTTGGATGAGCAGTTCTTC. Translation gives CASSMGGSGGILDEQFF.

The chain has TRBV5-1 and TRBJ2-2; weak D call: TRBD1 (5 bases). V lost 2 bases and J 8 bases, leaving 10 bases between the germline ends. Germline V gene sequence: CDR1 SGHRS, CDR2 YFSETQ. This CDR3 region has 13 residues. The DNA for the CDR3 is TGCGCCAGCAGCTTTATCAGGGTGGGGGAGCTGTTTTTT. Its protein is CASSFIRVGELFF.

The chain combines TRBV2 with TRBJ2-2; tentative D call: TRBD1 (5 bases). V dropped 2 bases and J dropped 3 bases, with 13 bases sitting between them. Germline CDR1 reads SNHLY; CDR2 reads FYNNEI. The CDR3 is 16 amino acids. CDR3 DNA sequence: TGTGCCAGCAGTGAAAGAGGCAGGGTGGACACCGGGGAGCTGTTTTTT. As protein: CASSERGRVDTGELFF.

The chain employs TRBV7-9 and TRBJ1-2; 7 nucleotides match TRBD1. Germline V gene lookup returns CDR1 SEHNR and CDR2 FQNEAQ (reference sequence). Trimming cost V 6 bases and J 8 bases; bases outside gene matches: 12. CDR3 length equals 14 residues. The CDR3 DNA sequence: TGTGCCAGCAGTCAATTACAGGGGAGAGGGGGCTACACCTTC. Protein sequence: CASSQLQGRGGYTF. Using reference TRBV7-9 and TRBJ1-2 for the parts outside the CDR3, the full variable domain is DTGVSQNPRHKITKRGQNVTFRCDPISEHNRLYWYRQTLGQGPEFLTYFQNEAQLEKSRLLSDRFSAERPKGSFSTLEIQRTEQGDSAMYLCASSQLQGRGGYTFGSGTRLTVV.

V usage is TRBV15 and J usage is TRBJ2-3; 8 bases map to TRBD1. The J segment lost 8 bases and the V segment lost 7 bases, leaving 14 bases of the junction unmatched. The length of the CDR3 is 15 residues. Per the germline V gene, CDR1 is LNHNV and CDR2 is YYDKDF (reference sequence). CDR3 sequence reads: CATTTTGARKGTQYF. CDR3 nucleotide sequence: TGTGCCACCACCACGACAGGGGCCAGGAAGGGTACGCAGTATTTT.

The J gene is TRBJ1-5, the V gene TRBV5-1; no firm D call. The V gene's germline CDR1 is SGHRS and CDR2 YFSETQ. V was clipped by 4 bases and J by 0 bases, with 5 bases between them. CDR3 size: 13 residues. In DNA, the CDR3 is TGCGCCAGCAGCATCAATAGCAATCAGCCCCAGCATTTT. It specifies CASSINSNQPQHF.

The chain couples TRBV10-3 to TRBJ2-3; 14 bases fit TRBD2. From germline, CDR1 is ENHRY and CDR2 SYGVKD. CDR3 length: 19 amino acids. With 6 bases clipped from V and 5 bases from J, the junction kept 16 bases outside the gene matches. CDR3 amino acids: CAIRPYPGTSGSSRDTQYF. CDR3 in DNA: TGTGCCATCAGACCATACCCCGGGACTAGCGGGAGTTCTAGAGATACGCAGTATTTT.

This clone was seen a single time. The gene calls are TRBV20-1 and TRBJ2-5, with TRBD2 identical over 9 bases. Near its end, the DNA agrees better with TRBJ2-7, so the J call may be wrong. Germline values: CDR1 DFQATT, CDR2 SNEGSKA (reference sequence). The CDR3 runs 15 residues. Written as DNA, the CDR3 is TGCAGTGCTAGTCGGCTAGCGGGGATAAGAGGCGAGCAGTACTTC. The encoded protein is CSASRLAGIRGEQYF.

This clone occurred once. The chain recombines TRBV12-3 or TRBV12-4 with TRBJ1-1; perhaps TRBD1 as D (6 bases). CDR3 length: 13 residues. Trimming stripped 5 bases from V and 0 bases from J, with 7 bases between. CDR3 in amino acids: CASSGQLNTEAFF. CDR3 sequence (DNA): TGTGCCAGCAGTGGACAGTTGAACACTGAAGCTTTCTTT.

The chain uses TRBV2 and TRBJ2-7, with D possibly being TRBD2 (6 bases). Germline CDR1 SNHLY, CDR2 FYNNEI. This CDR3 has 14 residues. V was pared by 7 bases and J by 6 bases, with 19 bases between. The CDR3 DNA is TGTGCCAGCACCGTCGGGACTTCTTCATCCGAGCAGTACTTC. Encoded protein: CASTVGTSSSEQYF.

The CDR3 DNA reads as TGTGCCAGCAGCCATGGTATGTCGTCGGATGGCTACACCTTC. It encodes CASSHGMSSDGYTF. The rearrangement joins TRBV3-1 (or the pseudogene TRBV3-2) to TRBJ1-2; D is unclear. The CDR3 covers 14 residues. The germline V gene encodes CDR1 LGHDT and CDR2 YNNKEL (reference sequence). Trimming pared 3 bases from V and 6 bases from J, leaving 14 bases between.